A single sample is the source of the 13 T cell receptor beta chains below, sequenced in a study of CD4 T cells in relation to SARS-CoV-2 and coronaviruses. Unexposed donor CD4+ T cells date from about 2011-2018, before the COVID-19 pandemic. Isolation of CD4+ T cells took place after less than twelve days in culture. Antigens for these TCRs are unknown. Libraries were prepared by immunoSEQ multiplex PCR; TCRdb keeps only in-frame clonotypes and omits some of them. The data show about 26,000 clones, about two thirds seen once. What was sequenced was CD4+ T cells from PBMCs, cultured in vitro. The receptors were gathered from a human donor in good health.

About this clone itself: One end of the junction fails to match germline, which may point to a read error. The chain has TRBV28 and TRBJ2-7; possibly TRBD1 for D (7 bases). The CDR3 consists of 14 residues. CDR1 and CDR2 (germline): MDHEN, SYDVKM. The CDR3 DNA reads as TGTGCCAGCAGTGGCGGGACAGCCTCCAACGAGCAGTACTTC. Translation gives CASSGGTASNEQYF.

The J gene is TRBJ2-3, the V gene TRBV5-6; no clear D. V gave up 0 bases and J gave up 2 bases, with 7 bases separating them. This CDR3 has 14 residues. Germline lookup yields CDR1 SGHDT and CDR2 YYEEEE. CDR3 nucleotide sequence: TGTGCCAGCAGCTTGGAGGCCCCCACAGATACGCAGTATTTT. Its protein is CASSLEAPTDTQYF.

V usage is TRBV4-1 and J usage is TRBJ1-1; D is possibly TRBD1 (6 bases). V was pared by 0 bases and J by 5 bases, with 13 bases between. CDR1 MGHRA and CDR2 YSYEKL come from the germline V gene. This CDR3 is built from 15 residues. The CDR3 spells CASSQDTGSWTEAFF. The DNA of the CDR3 is TGCGCCAGCAGCCAAGACACAGGGAGTTGGACTGAAGCTTTCTTT.

The chain joins TRBV20-1 to TRBJ2-7; D unclear. CDR1 DFQATT and CDR2 SNEGSKA come from the germline V gene (reference sequence). The CDR3 loop spans 12 amino acids. V lost 3 bases and J 0 bases, leaving 6 bases between the germline ends. CDR3 sequence reads: CSASSSSYEQYF. Written as DNA, the CDR3 is TGCAGTGCTAGTTCTAGCTCCTACGAGCAGTACTTC.

The chain links TRBV19 to TRBJ1-2; D call uncertain. V lost 4 bases and J lost 8, with 20 bases in between. The CDR3 length is 15 residues. Germline CDR1 and CDR2: LNHDA and SQIVND (reference sequence). The CDR3 reads CASSTRSTITRGYTF. The CDR3 DNA follows: TGTGCCAGTAGTACGCGGTCTACTATCACCCGGGGCTACACCTTC. Combining the CDR3 with reference TRBV19 and TRBJ1-2 gives the whole variable domain DGGITQSPKYLFRKEGQNVTLSCEQNLNHDAMYWYRQDPGQGLRLIYYSQIVNDFQKGDIAEGYSVSREKKESFPLTVTSAQKNPTAFYLCASSTRSTITRGYTFGSGTRLTVV.

V gene TRBV18 combines with J gene TRBJ2-6, with 7 bases fitting TRBD1. This CDR3 has 15 residues. The V gene's germline CDR1 is KGHSH and CDR2 LQKENI. The trim removed 6 bases at V and 3 bases at J, leaving 5 bases unmatched. The CDR3 spells CASSVTGLGANVLTF. The CDR3 nucleotides read TGTGCCAGCTCGGTGACAGGGCTTGGGGCCAACGTCCTGACTTTC.

This clone has more than one count but fewer than ten. The chain links TRBV18 to TRBJ1-4; no firm D call. This CDR3 is built from 12 residues. V lost 1 base to trimming and J lost 5 bases, with 2 bases between them. Germline CDR1 KGHSH, CDR2 LQKENI. The CDR3 nucleotides read TGTGCCAGCTCACCACGGAATGAAAAACTGTTTTTT. Amino acid sequence: CASSPRNEKLFF.

This clone was seen just once. This chain uses TRBV6-6 with TRBJ2-7; maybe TRBD1 (7 bases). The CDR3 is made up of 15 amino acids. V dropped 5 bases and J dropped 2 bases, with 16 bases sitting between them. Germline CDR1 is MNHNY and CDR2 is SVGAGI (reference sequence). The CDR3 DNA reads as TGTGCCAGCAGTCCCCGACAGGGAGGAACCTACGAGCAGTACTTC. Protein sequence: CASSPRQGGTYEQYF.

This chain joins TRBV4-1 and TRBJ1-6; tentatively, D is TRBD1 (6 bases). Trimming stripped 3 bases from V and 6 bases from J, with 18 bases between. The CDR3 consists of 17 residues. The germline V gene has CDR1 MGHRA and CDR2 YSYEKL. DNA of the CDR3: TGCGCCAGCAGCCAGGGACAATCAATCAGTCGTAATTCACCCCTCCACTTT. This sequence encodes CASSQGQSISRNSPLHF.

The chain joins TRBV5-6 to TRBJ1-3; D may be TRBD1 (5 bases). Germline V CDR1 and CDR2: SGHDT, YYEEEE. V dropped 4 bases and J dropped 0 bases, with 11 bases sitting between them. This CDR3 is 15 amino acids long. In nucleotides, the CDR3 is TGTGCCAGCAGCGCCCGGGGCTTCTCTGGAAACACCATATATTTT. The encoded protein is CASSARGFSGNTIYF.

V usage is TRBV23-1 and J usage is TRBJ1-4, with a tentative D call TRBD1 (6 bases). TRBV23-1 is an ORF, with its function uncertain. The V end lost 4 bases, the J end lost 3 bases, and 9 bases lay between the germline ends. This CDR3 region has 14 residues. This CDR3 is CASSLRQANEKLFF. CDR3 nucleotide sequence: TGCGCCAGCAGTCTTAGACAGGCTAATGAAAAACTGTTTTTT.

The rearrangement joins TRBV7-2 to TRBJ2-3, with 9 bases fitting TRBD1. The J segment lost 3 bases and the V segment lost 10 bases, leaving 11 bases of the junction unmatched. From germline, CDR1 is SGHTA and CDR2 FQGNSA. The CDR3 runs to 15 residues. The CDR3 loop reads CATQEVGTGTDTQYF. DNA for the CDR3: TGTGCCACCCAGGAGGTCGGGACAGGGACAGATACGCAGTATTTT.

The gene calls are TRBV6-6 and TRBJ1-1, with no clear D. Germline V gene sequence: CDR1 MNHNY, CDR2 SVGAGI (reference sequence). The CDR3 is 14 residues long. Trimming left V 6 bases short and J 1 base short, with 12 bases between. The CDR3 DNA follows: TGTGCCAGCAGAAACCAAGACCGGAACACTGAAGCTTTCTTT. It yields the protein CASRNQDRNTEAFF.